This entry features one T cell receptor beta chain sequence. Libraries were prepared by immunoSEQ multiplex PCR; TCRdb keeps only in-frame clonotypes and omits some of them. The table has approximately 130,000 clones, more than 75% seen once. The CDR3 is 14 residues long. Germline assignment: CDR1 SGHAT and CDR2 FQNNGV. With 5 bases removed from V and 5 bases from J, the gap between germline ends came to 15 bases. These data belong to a study of blood T cell repertoires in COVID-19. The wider study: From T cells, B-cell-depleted T cells, or PBMCs came the material, which was cDNA or gDNA.

This TCR was recovered from a man in his fifties or sixties with acute or convalescent COVID-19. The specimen was peripheral blood. The V and J genes are TRBV11-2 and TRBJ1-1, with D perhaps matching TRBD1 (5 bases). This chain's CDR3 is CASSPPGRGTEAFF. The CDR3 coding sequence is TGTGCCAGCAGCCCTCCGGGGCGGGGGACTGAAGCTTTCTTT.